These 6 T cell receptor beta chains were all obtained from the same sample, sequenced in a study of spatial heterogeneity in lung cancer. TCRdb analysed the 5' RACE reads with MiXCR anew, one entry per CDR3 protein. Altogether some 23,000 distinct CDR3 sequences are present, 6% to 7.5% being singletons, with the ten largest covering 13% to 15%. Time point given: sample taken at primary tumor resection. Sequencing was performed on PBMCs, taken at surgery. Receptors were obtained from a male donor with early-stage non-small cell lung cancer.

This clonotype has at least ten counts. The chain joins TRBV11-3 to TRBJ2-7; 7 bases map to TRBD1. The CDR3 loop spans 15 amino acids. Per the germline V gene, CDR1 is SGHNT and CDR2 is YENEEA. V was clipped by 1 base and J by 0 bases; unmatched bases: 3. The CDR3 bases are TGTGCCAGCAGCTTAGGAGGACAGGACTCCTACGAGCAGTACTTC. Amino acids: CASSLGGQDSYEQYF.

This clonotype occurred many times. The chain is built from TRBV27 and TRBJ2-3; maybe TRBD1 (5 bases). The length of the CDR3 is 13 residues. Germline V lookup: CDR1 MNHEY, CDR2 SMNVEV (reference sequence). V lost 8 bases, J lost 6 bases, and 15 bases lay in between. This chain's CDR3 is CASGRAWGDTQYF. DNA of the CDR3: TGTGCCAGCGGCAGGGCTTGGGGCGATACGCAGTATTTT.

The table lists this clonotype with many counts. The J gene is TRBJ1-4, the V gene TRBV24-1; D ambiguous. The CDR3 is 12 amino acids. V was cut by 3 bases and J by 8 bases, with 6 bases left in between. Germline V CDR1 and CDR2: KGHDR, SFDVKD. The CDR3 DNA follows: TGTGCCACCAGTGATGGAGGAGAAAAACTGTTTTTT. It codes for CATSDGGEKLFF.

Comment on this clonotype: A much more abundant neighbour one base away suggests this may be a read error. The CDR3 protein is CANSPQGGVRKLFF. CDR3 coding DNA: TGTGCCAACTCACCCCAGGGGGGCGTTCGGAAACTGTTTTTT. The chain carries TRBV18 and TRBJ1-4, with TRBD1 matching 7 bases. CDR3 length: 14 amino acids. Per the germline V gene, CDR1 is KGHSH and CDR2 is LQKENI.

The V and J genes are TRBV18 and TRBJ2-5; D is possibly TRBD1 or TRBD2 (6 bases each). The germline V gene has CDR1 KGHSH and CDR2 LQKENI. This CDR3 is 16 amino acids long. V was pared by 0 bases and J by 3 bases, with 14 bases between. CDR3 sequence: CASSPPVEGVKETQYF. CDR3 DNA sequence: TGTGCCAGCTCACCACCGGTGGAGGGGGTGAAAGAGACCCAGTACTTC.

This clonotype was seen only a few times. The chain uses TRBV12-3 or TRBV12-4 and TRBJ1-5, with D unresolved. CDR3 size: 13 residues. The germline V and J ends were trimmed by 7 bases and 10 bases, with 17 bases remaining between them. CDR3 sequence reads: CASTGYTAGPQHF. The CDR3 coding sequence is TGTGCCAGCACCGGATACACCGCTGGACCCCAGCATTTT.